A single sample gave rise to the 20 T cell receptor beta chains below, sequenced in a study of shared clonotypes between healthy human individuals. TCRdb's copy holds only in-frame clones and misses some; the assay was immunoSEQ multiplex PCR. This sample yields some 1 million clones, of which about three quarters are seen a single time; about 1.4% belongs to the top ten. Sequencing was performed on memory CD4+ T cells sorted from blood. Documented subset: CD45RA-negative fraction. These receptors originate from a young man in good health.

The count of this clone is one. The chain combines TRBV28 with TRBJ2-1; TRBD2 matches at 12 bases. V dropped 6 bases and J dropped 2; count of bases not matched to a gene: 2. Germline loops: CDR1 MDHEN, CDR2 SYDVKM. There are 15 residues in the CDR3. In DNA form, the CDR3 reads TGTGCCAGCAGGCTAGCGGGAGGGACCTACAATGAGCAGTTCTTC. Translated, it gives CASRLAGGTYNEQFF.

The V and J genes are TRBV10-2 and TRBJ2-3; no clear D. V was shortened by 6 bases and J by 3 bases, with 7 bases between the two germline ends. Germline CDR1 and CDR2: WSHSY and SAAADI. The CDR3 is 12 residues long. Here the CDR3 reads CASSDLTDTQYF. CDR3 bases: TGCGCCAGCAGCGACCTTACAGATACGCAGTATTTT.

This clone came up a few times. The chain joins TRBV5-8 to TRBJ1-3, with 7 bases aligning to TRBD1. The CDR3 is 18 residues long. Germline V lookup: CDR1 SGHTS, CDR2 YDEGEE. After removal of 2 bases from V and 0 bases from J, the junction contained 11 bases not matched to a gene. The CDR3 DNA sequence: TGTGCCAGCAGCTTCTCAGGACAGGCCACACGCTCTGGAAACACCATATATTTT. Its translation is CASSFSGQATRSGNTIYF.

V and J are TRBV6-5 and TRBJ2-2, with TRBD1 matching over 8 bases. Looked up from germline, CDR1 is MNHEY and CDR2 is SVGAGI. V trimming: 2 bases; J trimming: 5 bases; junction bases outside the gene matches: 1. The CDR3 is 14 residues long. This CDR3 is CASSYGTGTGELFF. The DNA for the CDR3 is TGTGCCAGCAGTTACGGGACAGGTACCGGGGAGCTGTTTTTT.

The chain carries TRBV29-1 and TRBJ2-7; tentatively, D is TRBD1 (6 bases). The length of the CDR3 is 15 residues. Germline CDR1 is SQVTM and CDR2 is ANQGSEA. The germline V and J ends were trimmed by 1 base and 3 bases, with 16 bases remaining between them. The CDR3 reads CSVEAATGKYYEQYF. The CDR3 nucleotides are TGCAGCGTTGAAGCAGCTACAGGGAAATACTACGAGCAGTACTTC.

This rearrangement joins TRBV29-1 to TRBJ1-5; D remains ambiguous. This CDR3 is built from 12 residues. V was trimmed by 4 bases and J by 4 bases, leaving 8 bases between them. CDR1 and CDR2 (germline): SQVTM, ANQGSEA. CDR3: CSVGNGNQPQHF. Written as DNA, the CDR3 is TGCAGCGTTGGAAACGGAAATCAGCCCCAGCATTTT.

V gene TRBV18 combines with J gene TRBJ2-5; D may be TRBD2 (5 bases). V was trimmed by 5 bases and J by 5 bases, leaving 12 bases between them. Germline CDR1 KGHSH, CDR2 LQKENI. The CDR3 covers 13 residues. The CDR3 spells CASSFRRMETQYF. The CDR3 DNA is TGTGCCAGCTCATTCCGGAGGATGGAGACCCAGTACTTC.

The chain is built from TRBV10-3 and TRBJ2-1, with D hard to call. Deletions cut 0 bases from V and 4 bases from J, with 7 bases between. The CDR3 has 14 residues. Germline V gives CDR1 ENHRY, CDR2 SYGVKD. The CDR3 is CAISESKEYNEQFF. The CDR3 coding sequence is TGTGCCATCAGTGAGTCCAAGGAATACAATGAGCAGTTCTTC.

V and J are TRBV10-3 and TRBJ2-1; 7 nucleotides match TRBD1. Per germline, CDR1 ENHRY and CDR2 SYGVKD. CDR3 length equals 16 residues. Trimming cost V 10 bases and J 0 bases; bases outside gene matches: 12. DNA of the CDR3: TGTGCCACCTGGAATAAACAGGGGAGCTCCTACAATGAGCAGTTCTTC. Amino acid sequence: CATWNKQGSSYNEQFF.

This rearrangement joins TRBV11-2 to TRBJ2-7; the D is unclear. The CDR3 has 13 residues. The V and J ends lost 4 bases and 4 bases respectively, with 11 bases between them. CDR1 SGHAT and CDR2 FQNNGV come from the germline V gene. DNA of the CDR3: TGTGCCAGCAGCTACCTTTCGTGGTACGAGCAGTACTTC. This gives the protein CASSYLSWYEQYF. The full variable domain, rest sourced from reference TRBV11-2 and TRBJ2-7, is EAGVAQSPRYKIIEKRQSVAFWCNPISGHATLYWYQQILGQGPKLLIQFQNNGVVDDSQLPKDRFSAERLKGVDSTLKIQPAKLEDSAVYLCASSYLSWYEQYFGPGTRLTVT.

The chain is built from TRBV19 and TRBJ1-6; 8 nucleotides align to TRBD1. This CDR3 spans 15 amino acids. Germline values: CDR1 LNHDA, CDR2 SQIVND (reference sequence). V was pared by 9 bases and J by 7 bases, with 11 bases of the junction left unmatched. Written as DNA, the CDR3 is TGTGCCAGCCGCCCCCAGGGGGCGCAAAATTCACCCCTCCACTTT. Translating it yields CASRPQGAQNSPLHF.

The V and J genes are TRBV14 and TRBJ2-2; either TRBD1 or TRBD2 may supply D (5 bases each). V was clipped by 4 bases and J by 8 bases, with 17 bases between them. This CDR3 has 15 residues. The germline CDR1 and CDR2 sequences are SGHDN and FVKESK. CDR3 in DNA: TGTGCCAGCAGCCCCCTCGGGGCTGGTGTGGGGGAGCTGTTTTTT. It specifies CASSPLGAGVGELFF.

The rearrangement uses TRBV2 and TRBJ1-6; TRBD1 might be the D (6 bases). Germline CDR1 reads SNHLY; CDR2 reads FYNNEI. The CDR3 totals 13 residues. V was trimmed by 9 bases and J by 7 bases, leaving 13 bases between them. The CDR3 DNA reads as TGTGCCAGAGGGACATACGAGAATTCACCCCTCCACTTT. This gives the protein CARGTYENSPLHF. Combining the CDR3 with reference TRBV2 and TRBJ1-6 gives the whole variable domain EPEVTQTPSHQVTQMGQEVILRCVPISNHLYFYWYRQILGQKVEFLVSFYNNEISEKSEIFDDQFSVERPDGSNFTLKIRSTKLEDSAMYFCARGTYENSPLHFGNGTRLTVT.

This chain connects TRBV7-9 to TRBJ2-5, with a possible D match to TRBD1 (5 bases). Trimming cost V 4 bases and J 5 bases, with 11 bases left between them. The CDR3 loop spans 13 amino acids. Germline V gene data show CDR1 as SEHNR and CDR2 as FQNEAQ (reference sequence). The CDR3 nucleotides read TGTGCCAGCAGCTCCTCTAGACAGGAGACCCAGTACTTC. Amino acid sequence: CASSSSRQETQYF. Full variable domain (remainder filled in from reference TRBV7-9 and TRBJ2-5): DTGVSQNPRHKITKRGQNVTFRCDPISEHNRLYWYRQTLGQGPEFLTYFQNEAQLEKSRLLSDRFSAERPKGSFSTLEIQRTEQGDSAMYLCASSSSRQETQYFGPGTRLLVL.

This chain uses TRBV5-1 with TRBJ1-3; a weak D match, TRBD1 (5 bases). CDR1 is SGHRS and CDR2 is YFSETQ in the germline V gene. The V and J ends lost 4 bases and 1 base respectively, with 12 bases between them. This CDR3 region has 15 residues. The CDR3 DNA follows: TGCGCCAGCAGCCCCGACAGACAGTCTGGAAACACCATATATTTT. Amino acids: CASSPDRQSGNTIYF.

The gene calls are TRBV6-6 and TRBJ2-1; TRBD1 might be the D (6 bases). The CDR3 sequence is 14 residues long. The germline CDR1 and CDR2 sequences are MNHNY and SVGAGI (reference sequence). The V and J ends lost 6 bases and 6 bases respectively, with 15 bases between them. CDR3 nucleotides: TGTGCCAGCAGCCGTGGGGGCCTAGTCAATGAGCAGTTCTTC. Encoded protein: CASSRGGLVNEQFF.

The rearrangement links TRBV18 to TRBJ2-5; weak D call: TRBD1 (6 bases). Germline CDR1 reads KGHSH; CDR2 reads LQKENI. The CDR3 is 14 residues long. Between the trimmed V and J ends, which lost 3 bases and 5 bases, there was a span of 13 bases. DNA for the CDR3: TGTGCCAGCTCACCCGTGGGGGCTAGTGAGACCCAGTACTTC. Amino acid sequence: CASSPVGASETQYF. Drawing the rest from reference TRBV18 and TRBJ2-5, the complete variable domain is NAGVMQNPRHLVRRRGQEARLRCSPMKGHSHVYWYRQLPEEGLKFMVYLQKENIIDESGMPKERFSAEFPKEGPSILRIQQVVRGDSAAYFCASSPVGASETQYFGPGTRLLVL.

The J gene is TRBJ2-5, the V gene TRBV4-1; D gene ambiguous. The CDR3 consists of 13 residues. With 5 bases removed from V and 2 bases from J, the gap between germline ends came to 9 bases. Germline-derived CDR1 and CDR2 are MGHRA and YSYEKL. CDR3: CASSATLQETQYF. CDR3 DNA sequence: TGCGCCAGCAGCGCGACACTACAAGAGACCCAGTACTTC.

The chain joins TRBV5-1 to TRBJ2-3, with TRBD2 identical over 9 bases. In germline, CDR1 is SGHRS, CDR2 YFSETQ. The CDR3 consists of 19 residues. The V gene end was trimmed by 2 bases and the J gene end by 2 bases; junction bases not matched to a gene: 15. The CDR3 is CASSFIPLAGPNPTDTQYF. The CDR3 region has the DNA TGCGCCAGCAGCTTTATCCCCCTAGCGGGACCGAACCCCACAGATACGCAGTATTTT. Using reference TRBV5-1 and TRBJ2-3 for the parts outside the CDR3, the full variable domain is KAGVTQTPRYLIKTRGQQVTLSCSPISGHRSVSWYQQTPGQGLQFLFEYFSETQRNKGNFPGRFSGRQFSNSRSEMNVSTLELGDSALYLCASSFIPLAGPNPTDTQYFGPGTRLTVL.

The J gene is TRBJ2-2, the V gene TRBV5-1, with D perhaps TRBD1 (6 bases). V was pared by 4 bases and J by 4 bases, with 11 bases between. Per germline, CDR1 SGHRS and CDR2 YFSETQ. This CDR3 has 14 residues. The CDR3 nucleotides are TGCGCCAGCAGCGTTGACAGGATCACCGGGGAGCTGTTTTTT. Translation: CASSVDRITGELFF.